The next 14 T cell receptor beta chains were all read from a single sample in a study of blood T cells in healthy people across ages (dated by TCRdb to between 2014 and 2017). The receptor library was made with 5' RACE. TCRdb records Illumina HiSeq 2500 as the sequencer. The second PCR ran for roughly 7 to 12 cycles and used a J-beta primer mix along with a sample-barcoded 5' primer. TCRdb reran the public reads through fastp at Q25 and MiXCR, keeping productive beta chains. CDR3 protein duplicates are merged, each entry listing the most common genes and DNA. This sample gives 550,000 to 650,000 distinct CDR3 sequences in total; approximately 30% of them show up just once. The ten largest clones represent 15% to 18% of the sample. The sample was blood. The receptors were sampled from a woman at least 80 years old in good health.

The rearrangement uses TRBV6-6 and TRBJ1-3; D gene unclear. This CDR3 has 14 amino acids. V gave up 8 bases and J gave up 8 bases, with 19 bases separating them. Looked up from germline, CDR1 is MNHNY and CDR2 is SVGAGI (reference sequence). The CDR3 is CASGYRNLGDTIYF. The CDR3 DNA reads TGTGCCAGCGGCTATCGGAACCTCGGGGACACCATATATTTT.

A note on this clonotype: Being one base from a much bigger clone, this may be a read error. This chain links TRBV20-1 with TRBJ1-5, with D perhaps TRBD1 (6 bases). CDR1 and CDR2 (germline): DFQATT, SNEGSKA (reference sequence). Deletions cut 3 bases from V and 6 bases from J, with 12 bases between. This CDR3 has 13 residues. In DNA, the CDR3 is TGCAGTGCTAGGGGAGGGGACACTCAGCCCCAGCATTTT. It codes for CSARGGDTQPQHF.

Details on this clonotype: The germline gene is not matched at one end of the junction; a read error may be the cause. V usage is TRBV6-5 and J usage is TRBJ1-4; 7 nucleotides match TRBD1. This CDR3 contains 13 residues. From germline, CDR1 is MNHEY and CDR2 SVGAGI. The CDR3 DNA reads as TGTGCCACTCAGGGGGGGACTAATGAAAAACGGTTTTTT. It yields the protein CATQGGTNEKRFF.

This clonotype was detected only once. A much larger clone differs from this one at a single base, so this may be a read error. The J gene is TRBJ2-5, the V gene TRBV7-8; 9 positions agree with TRBD1. The CDR3 runs 15 residues. Per germline, CDR1 SGHVS and CDR2 FQNEAQ. The CDR3 DNA reads as TGTGCCGGCAGCCAACCCGGGACAGGGAAAGAGACCCAGTACTTC. Protein sequence: CAGSQPGTGKETQYF.

This clonotype was detected many times. This chain connects TRBV12-3 or TRBV12-4 to TRBJ2-7, with 8 bases identical to TRBD2. Trimming took 1 base from V and 0 from J; bases not matched to a gene: 5. The CDR3 is 16 residues long. This CDR3 reads CASSLEGSGASYEQYF. The CDR3 coding sequence is TGTGCCAGCAGTTTAGAGGGTAGCGGGGCCTCCTACGAGCAGTACTTC.

This clonotype was detected only a few times. This chain connects TRBV7-8 to TRBJ1-1; the D is unclear. From germline, CDR1 is SGHVS and CDR2 FQNEAQ. The CDR3 runs to 17 residues. The V and J ends lost 1 base and 5 bases respectively, with 20 bases between them. The CDR3 DNA reads TGTGCCAGCAGCTTAGTACCACCCCCCATTGAGAGGACTGAAGCTTTCTTT. The encoded protein is CASSLVPPPIERTEAFF. Supplemented by reference TRBV7-8 and TRBJ1-1, the full variable domain reads GAGVSQSPRYKVAKRGQDVALRCDPISGHVSLFWYQQALGQGPEFLTYFQNEAQLDKSGLPSDRFFAERPEGSVSTLKIQRTQQEDSAVYLCASSLVPPPIERTEAFFGQGTRLTVV.

Many counts were recorded for this clonotype. For the CDR3, the DNA is TGCGCCAGCAGCCGGCCTCGGGGGTCACAAGAGACCCAGTACTTC. Its protein product is CASSRPRGSQETQYF. This rearrangement joins TRBV5-1 to TRBJ2-5, with D tentatively TRBD2 (6 bases). CDR1 SGHRS and CDR2 YFSETQ come from the germline V gene. V was clipped by 4 bases and J by 2 bases, with 15 bases between them. The CDR3 is 15 residues long. The full variable domain, rest sourced from reference TRBV5-1 and TRBJ2-5, is KAGVTQTPRYLIKTRGQQVTLSCSPISGHRSVSWYQQTPGQGLQFLFEYFSETQRNKGNFPGRFSGRQFSNSRSEMNVSTLELGDSALYLCASSRPRGSQETQYFGPGTRLLVL.

Ten or more counts support this clonotype. V is TRBV3-1 and J is TRBJ2-3; the D is unclear. The CDR3 has 13 residues. Germline assignment: CDR1 LGHDT and CDR2 YNNKEL (reference sequence). Trimming shortened V by 0 bases and J by 4 bases, and 5 bases separated the two germline ends. CDR3 in amino acids: CASSQDVPDTQYF. The CDR3 DNA sequence: TGTGCCAGCAGCCAAGATGTTCCAGATACGCAGTATTTT.

This clonotype was recorded many times. The chain recombines TRBV4-1 with TRBJ2-2, with 14 nucleotides matching TRBD2. The CDR3 runs to 20 residues. Germline V gene lookup returns CDR1 MGHRA and CDR2 YSYEKL. Trimming took 4 bases from V and 0 from J; bases not matched to a gene: 10. The CDR3 is CASSLLWTSGGTANTGELFF. CDR3 sequence (DNA): TGCGCCAGCAGCCTCTTATGGACTAGCGGGGGGACGGCGAACACCGGGGAGCTGTTTTTT.

This clonotype was recorded at least ten times. CDR3 bases: TGTGCCAGCAGTTTAAGCCAGGGGAATGAGCAGTTCTTC. This encodes CASSLSQGNEQFF. The chain has TRBV12-3 or TRBV12-4 and TRBJ2-1; D possibly corresponds to TRBD1 (6 bases). Deletions cut 2 bases from V and 7 bases from J, with 9 bases between. CDR3 length: 13 residues.

The chain links TRBV5-4 to TRBJ1-2; D ambiguous. This CDR3 comprises 12 residues. V lost 4 bases to trimming and J lost 8 bases, with 12 bases between them. Per the germline V gene, CDR1 is SGHNT and CDR2 is YYREEE (reference sequence). The CDR3 region has the DNA TGTGCCAGCAGCCCGGAGGTCGGGGGCTACACCTTC. Translation: CASSPEVGGYTF. The entire variable domain, with the rest obtained from reference TRBV5-4 and TRBJ1-2, is as follows: ETGVTQSPTHLIKTRGQQVTLRCSSQSGHNTVSWYQQALGQGPQFIFQYYREEENGRGNFPPRFSGLQFPNYSSELNVNALELDDSALYLCASSPEVGGYTFGSGTRLTVV.

To note about this clonotype: A junction boundary mismatches the germline segment, possibly from a read error. The chain is built from TRBV30 and TRBJ1-4; tentative D call: TRBD1 (5 bases). The CDR3 runs to 15 residues. Germline CDR1 is GTSNPN and CDR2 is SVGIG (reference sequence). This CDR3 is CAWSAGRIPGEKRFF. In nucleotides, the CDR3 is TGTGCCTGGAGTGCAGGGCGAATCCCGGGAGAAAAACGGTTTTTT.

The V gene is TRBV7-9, the J gene TRBJ2-7; TRBD1 matches at 7 bases. CDR3 length equals 16 residues. CDR1 and CDR2 (germline): SEHNR, FQNEAQ (reference sequence). V shed 5 bases and J 0 bases; nucleotides not matched to a gene: 10. The CDR3 here is CASSPTGTAHSYEQYF. The CDR3 DNA reads TGTGCCAGCAGCCCCACCGGGACAGCCCACTCCTACGAGCAGTACTTC.

On this clonotype itself: An end of the junction does not agree with germline; a read error may underlie this. The J gene is TRBJ2-3, the V gene TRBV12-3 or TRBV12-4; the D gene is possibly TRBD2 (5 bases). The CDR3 is made up of 15 amino acids. The CDR3 nucleotides read TGTGCCAGCAGTTTCGGGATTACTAGAACAGATGCGCAGTATTTT. Its translation: CASSFGITRTDAQYF.